This T cell receptor (beta chain) was captured by sequencing in a study of graft-versus-host responses after intestinal transplantation. About the research overall: Recipients across the board were started on anti-thymocyte globulin induction, then kept on tacrolimus and steroids for two to four years. Findings and caveats of the study: GvH clones appeared in recipient marrow, some first in ileum or blood. HvG clone declines early post-transplant were associated with peak circulating GvH levels.

Sequencing used immunoSEQ multiplex PCR; TCRdb keeps in-frame clones, though not all of them. The data hold tens of thousands of clones, with roughly 87% observed a single time. A note on this clone: Its specificity is not known.

The source of this sequence is a human donor who was the organ donor for an intestinal transplant. The material sequenced was unstimulated CD8+ T cells sorted from spleen or lymph node cells, taken before transplant.

The DNA of the CDR3 is TGCGCCAGCAGCCAAGGCGAGGGGGTCGAGCAGTACTTC. It specifies CASSQGEGVEQYF. The chain carries TRBV4-1 and TRBJ2-7; maybe TRBD1 (6 bases). The V gene lost 1 base and the J gene lost 6 bases, with 10 bases spanning the gap. The CDR3 spans 13 residues. Germline CDR1 reads MGHRA; CDR2 reads YSYEKL.